This T cell receptor (beta chain) comes out of a study of shared T cell receptors in the human thymus. Sequencing was performed with immunoSEQ multiplex PCR; in TCRdb, only in-frame clones are kept and a portion is missing. This repertoire shows 630,000 or so clones, more than 75% found once; its top ten account for 0.0094%. The CDR3 sequence is 15 residues long. Germline V CDR1 and CDR2: SGHRS, YFSETQ. The V end was cut by 1 base, the J end by 5 bases, with 15 bases between. The sample was also linked to a second study, of human thymus T cells. From that report: Thymic samples were excised during corrective heart operations. Usage of V and J genes appeared biased in thymic and blood repertoires.

The sample consisted of thymocytes. The chain carries TRBV5-1 and TRBJ1-2; D gene ambiguous. The receptor was isolated from a boy under three years old with a congenital heart defect. Written as DNA, the CDR3 is TGCGCCAGCAGCTTGTCGCTACGGAGGTTTTATGGCTACACCTTC. It translates to CASSLSLRRFYGYTF.